Following are 13 T cell receptor beta chains from one sample sequenced in a study of blood T cell repertoires in COVID-19. The protocol was immunoSEQ multiplex PCR, while the TCRdb copy is restricted to in-frame clones and leaves out a portion. The repertoire has around 26,000 clones, just over 90% of them found once; the top ten carry 32%. Sequenced material: peripheral blood. These TCRs come from a man in his 70s with active COVID-19.

The J gene is TRBJ1-6, the V gene TRBV30, with 9 bases that match TRBD1. This CDR3 is 13 amino acids long. Unmatched junction bases numbered 1, after V lost 5 bases and J lost 5 bases. Looked up from germline, CDR1 is GTSNPN and CDR2 is SVGIG (reference sequence). The CDR3 protein is CAWGTGNNSPLHF. For the CDR3, the DNA is TGTGCCTGGGGGACAGGGAATAATTCACCCCTCCACTTT. The full variable domain, with the rest looked up from reference TRBV30 and TRBJ1-6, is SQTIHQWPATLVQPVGSPLSLECTVEGTSNPNLYWYRQAAGRGLQLLFYSVGIGQISSEVPQNLSASRPQDRQFILSSKKLLLSDSGFYLCAWGTGNNSPLHFGNGTRLTVT.

This clone showed up just once. The chain links TRBV3-1 (or the pseudogene TRBV3-2) to TRBJ2-7; D might be TRBD1 (6 bases). This CDR3 is built from 14 residues. V lost 4 bases to trimming and J lost 1 base, with 11 bases between them. Per germline, CDR1 LGHDT and CDR2 YNNKEL (reference sequence). DNA of the CDR3: TGTGCCAGCAGCCCTGACAGGCGGTCCTACGAGCAGTACTTC. It translates to CASSPDRRSYEQYF.

The chain employs TRBV5-8 and TRBJ2-4, with TRBD1 as a possible D gene (6 bases). V shed 4 bases and J shed 0 bases, with 11 bases lying between them. This CDR3 region has 15 residues. CDR1 SGHTS and CDR2 YDEGEE come from the germline V gene. CDR3 protein: CASSLDSLAKNIQYF. The CDR3 nucleotides read TGTGCCAGCAGCCTGGACAGTTTAGCCAAAAACATTCAGTACTTC.

The V and J genes are TRBV9 and TRBJ2-7; 8 bases align to TRBD2. This CDR3 comprises 14 residues. With 3 bases clipped from V and 3 bases from J, the junction kept 5 bases outside the gene matches. The germline V gene encodes CDR1 SGDLS and CDR2 YYNGEE. The CDR3 nucleotides read TGTGCCAGCAGCGCCCCGGGACTAGACTACGAGCAGTACTTC. The encoded protein is CASSAPGLDYEQYF.

V gene TRBV4-1 combines with J gene TRBJ2-2, with 10 bases lining up with TRBD2. The germline V gene encodes CDR1 MGHRA and CDR2 YSYEKL. The CDR3 has 20 residues. With V trimmed by 4 bases and J by 6 bases, 20 bases remained unmatched. The CDR3, as DNA: TGCGCCAGCAGCCGGGACGTGAGGAGCGGGAGGGCCAGTTTTCCCGGGGAGCTGTTTTTT. As protein: CASSRDVRSGRASFPGELFF.

In this sample, this clone turned up once. CDR3 region: CASSQFGVGNSPLHF. As DNA, the CDR3 is TGCGCCAGCAGCCAATTCGGGGTGGGTAATTCACCCCTCCACTTT. J is TRBJ1-6 and V is TRBV4-1; D unclear. The CDR3 is 15 amino acids. V dropped 2 bases and J dropped 6 bases, with 11 bases sitting between them. Germline V gene sequence: CDR1 MGHRA, CDR2 YSYEKL.

The chain has TRBV5-1 and TRBJ2-3, with a weak D call TRBD1 (7 bases). CDR1 SGHRS and CDR2 YFSETQ come from the germline V gene. Trimming took 3 bases from V and 8 from J, leaving 19 bases between them. The CDR3 extends over 15 amino acids. The CDR3 sequence: CASSYGQAGHGTQYF. For the CDR3, the DNA is TGCGCCAGCAGCTACGGACAGGCGGGACATGGTACGCAGTATTTT. Using reference TRBV5-1 and TRBJ2-3 for the parts outside the CDR3, the full variable domain is KAGVTQTPRYLIKTRGQQVTLSCSPISGHRSVSWYQQTPGQGLQFLFEYFSETQRNKGNFPGRFSGRQFSNSRSEMNVSTLELGDSALYLCASSYGQAGHGTQYFGPGTRLTVL.

This chain uses TRBV28 with TRBJ2-7; no clear D. The V and J ends lost 8 bases and 7 bases respectively, with 9 bases between them. The CDR3 has 10 residues. From germline, CDR1 is MDHEN and CDR2 SYDVKM. CDR3 loop: CASGRLEQYF. In nucleotides, the CDR3 is TGTGCCAGCGGCCGCCTGGAGCAGTACTTC.

The chain uses TRBV18 and TRBJ1-1; D not certain. Per the germline V gene, CDR1 is KGHSH and CDR2 is LQKENI. The CDR3 sequence is 14 residues long. Between the trimmed V and J ends, which lost 1 base and 0 bases, there was a span of 6 bases. CDR3: CASSPQQLNTEAFF. CDR3 sequence (DNA): TGTGCCAGCTCACCACAACAGTTGAACACTGAAGCTTTCTTT.

The V gene is TRBV7-6, the J gene TRBJ1-1, with D perhaps matching TRBD1 (6 bases). Trimming took off 4 bases at V and 10 bases at J, with 19 bases between the two ends. From germline, CDR1 is SGHVS and CDR2 FNYEAQ. The length of the CDR3 is 14 residues. The CDR3 loop is CASSSVGAGVGAFF. DNA of the CDR3: TGTGCCAGCAGCTCCGTGGGGGCAGGGGTGGGAGCTTTCTTT.

The J gene is TRBJ2-3, the V gene TRBV4-3; D is perhaps TRBD1 (6 bases). Trimming took 5 bases from V and 3 from J, leaving 27 bases between them. The CDR3 is made up of 19 amino acids. CDR1 and CDR2 from the germline V gene are LGHNA and YSLEER. This CDR3 is CASSKAPSGQGGATDTQYF. CDR3 DNA: TGCGCCAGCAGCAAAGCACCGTCAGGGCAAGGGGGAGCTACAGATACGCAGTATTTT.

The chain combines TRBV28 with TRBJ2-2; 7 bases are shared with TRBD2. The CDR3 is 15 amino acids. Germline CDR1 reads MDHEN; CDR2 reads SYDVKM. V shed 3 bases, J shed 5 bases, and the junction held 6 bases outside the gene matches. This CDR3 reads CASSLGGAYTGELFF. The DNA for the CDR3 is TGTGCCAGCAGTTTGGGAGGGGCCTATACCGGGGAGCTGTTTTTT.

CDR3 nucleotides: TGTGCCAGCAGCCGGACAGGGAGGTCGGGAAACACCATATATTTT. It translates to CASSRTGRSGNTIYF. This chain links TRBV3-1 (or the pseudogene TRBV3-2) with TRBJ1-3, with 8 bases aligning to TRBD1. This CDR3 region has 15 residues. The junction had 6 bases not matched to a gene; V was cut back by 4 bases and J by 4 bases. CDR1 is LGHDT, CDR2 YNNKEL, per germline (reference sequence).